Listed below are T cell receptor beta chains from one sample, sequenced in a study of cytomegalovirus exposure and HLA in healthy donors. The table came from immunoSEQ multiplex PCR; TCRdb's copy has only in-frame clones and leaves some out. Of over 150,000 clones listed, roughly 79% are singletons. The sample comprised PBMCs. Source of these receptors: a male donor in good health and CMV-seronegative. The CDR3 runs from the conserved cysteine through the conserved F or W. A D gene is named only where the DNA matches it firmly. Size is omitted from some rows. Given values are once, few, many or a class for expanded clones.

V	size	J	D	DNA	CDR3
TRBV6-1	NA	TRBJ1-1	NA	TGTGCCAGCAGTTTGACAGGACCGAACACTGAAGCTTTCTTT	CASSLTGPNTEAFF
TRBV6-5	once	TRBJ2-1	NA	TGTGCCAGCAGTTACTCGGGCGGGGGCCGCTACAATGAGCAGTTCTTC	CASSYSGGGRYNEQFF
TRBV7-8	few	TRBJ1-2	NA	TGTGCCAGCAGCTTAGAGGGGGGGCTAAACTATGGCTACACCTTC	CASSLEGGLNYGYTF
TRBV27	once	TRBJ2-7	TRBD2	TGTGCCAGCAGGTGGGGCGGGAGCTACGAGCAGTACTTC	CASRWGGSYEQYF
TRBV25-1	NA	TRBJ2-1	TRBD1	TGTGCCAGTTCGACAGGGGGCGCGTTCAATGAGCAGTTCTTC	CASSTGGAFNEQFF
TRBV7-6	NA	TRBJ2-7	NA	TGTGCCAGCAGCTCCTGGGGCGCTAGGGGGATGTACGAGCAGTACTTC	CASSSWGARGMYEQYF
TRBV5-1	NA	TRBJ2-3	TRBD2	TGCGCCAGCAGCCCCGGGAAGAGGCCTAGCGGGAGTCTAGATACGCAGTATTTT	CASSPGKRPSGSLDTQYF
TRBV6-1	NA	TRBJ2-3	TRBD2	TGTGCCAGCAGTGGGATGACTAGCGGGGGTAGGGATACGCAGTATTTT	CASSGMTSGGRDTQYF
TRBV2	NA	TRBJ2-3	NA	TGTGCCAGCAGTGAACAGGCTTTTACAGATACGCAGTATTTT	CASSEQAFTDTQYF
TRBV19	NA	TRBJ1-6	NA	TGTGCCAGTAGTCTGGAGACGTCCAGCTCCTATAATTCACCCCTCCACTTT	CASSLETSSSYNSPLHF
TRBV18	NA	TRBJ1-5	TRBD1	TGTGCCAGCTCCCCTGGACAGGGAGAACAGCCCCAGCATTTT	CASSPGQGEQPQHF
TRBV30	NA	TRBJ1-6	NA	TGTGCCTGGAGTGGGTCAGGCGCGTCCAATAATTCACCCCTCCACTTT	CAWSGSGASNNSPLHF
TRBV5-1	once	TRBJ2-7	NA	TGCGCCAGCAGCGTGGGCCTCTACTACGAGCAGTACTTC	CASSVGLYYEQYF
TRBV9	NA	TRBJ1-5	TRBD1	TGTGCCAGCAGCGCCGACAGGGGGAGTCAGCCCCAGCATTTT	CASSADRGSQPQHF
TRBV6-5	NA	TRBJ2-1	NA	TGTGCCAGCAGTTACTCCGGCAGGGTATACAATGAGCAGTTCTTC	CASSYSGRVYNEQFF